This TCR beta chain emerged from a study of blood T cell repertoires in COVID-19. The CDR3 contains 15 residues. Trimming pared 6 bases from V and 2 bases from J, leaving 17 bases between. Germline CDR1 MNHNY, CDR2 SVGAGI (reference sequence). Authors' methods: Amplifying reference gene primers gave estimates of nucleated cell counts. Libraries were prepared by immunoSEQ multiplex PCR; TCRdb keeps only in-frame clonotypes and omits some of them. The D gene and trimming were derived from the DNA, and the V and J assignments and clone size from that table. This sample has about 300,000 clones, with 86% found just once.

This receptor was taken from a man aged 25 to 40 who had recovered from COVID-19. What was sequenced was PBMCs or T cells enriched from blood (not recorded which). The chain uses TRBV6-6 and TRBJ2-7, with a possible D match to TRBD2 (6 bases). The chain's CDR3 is CASRKRGGPTYEQYF. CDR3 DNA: TGTGCCAGCAGGAAAAGGGGAGGCCCTACCTACGAGCAGTACTTC.